This passage covers 18 T cell receptor beta chains from one sample sequenced in a study of spatial heterogeneity in lung cancer. Study findings and constraints: Tracking of tumor mutation counts was seen in expanded intratumoral alpha and beta TCR counts.

This sample's time point: sample taken at primary tumor resection. These TCRs are of unknown antigen specificity. TCRdb reprocessed the 5' RACE reads via MiXCR and lists one record per CDR3 protein. The sample includes about 7,900 distinct CDR3 sequences, around 6.7% of them seen just once. The sequencing here drew on lung tumor tissue, taken at surgery. These receptors originate from a female donor with early-stage non-small cell lung cancer.

This clonotype occurred many times. The library was prepared for alpha chains; this beta chain is a stray read, so its frequency means little. The chain couples TRBV7-8 to TRBJ2-3, with D uncertain. Germline-derived CDR1 and CDR2 are SGHVS and FQNEAQ. This CDR3 has 15 amino acids. Trimming removed 2 bases from V and 2 bases from J, with 11 bases in between. As DNA, the CDR3 is TGTGCCAGCAGCTTATCGTCGGCAGACACAGATACGCAGTATTTT. This gives the protein CASSLSSADTDTQYF.

Comments on this clonotype: Being one base from a much bigger clone, this may be a read error. In a library made to pick up alpha chains, this beta chain is a stray read with a size that means little. The V gene is TRBV6-1, the J gene TRBJ1-1; D might be TRBD1 (5 bases). CDR3 length: 13 amino acids. CDR1 and CDR2 from the germline V gene are MNHNS and SASEGT. The CDR3 loop is CASSGGENTGAFF. The CDR3 DNA is TGTGCCAGCAGTGGGGGGGAGAACACTGGAGCTTTCTTT.

Relative to its sample, this clonotype is medium-sized (0.01 to 0.1%). This beta chain turned up in a library designed for alpha chains; as an off-target read, its abundance says little. This sequence joins TRBV20-1 and TRBJ1-5; D remains unclear. The CDR3 has 15 amino acids. Deletions cut 3 bases from V and 2 bases from J, with 14 bases between. Germline V gene sequence: CDR1 DFQATT, CDR2 SNEGSKA (reference sequence). The CDR3 DNA reads as TGCAGTGCTAGGTCCCCCCTCGGTGGCAATCAGCCCCAGCATTTT. Translated, it gives CSARSPLGGNQPQHF.

Comments on this clonotype: Since it is a stray read in a library aimed at alpha chains, this beta chain has a size that is not meaningful. The chain recombines TRBV27 with TRBJ2-1; 13 nucleotides line up with TRBD2. CDR1 and CDR2 from the germline V gene are MNHEY and SMNVEV (reference sequence). This CDR3 spans 14 amino acids. V dropped 6 bases and J dropped 7; count of bases not matched to a gene: 3. CDR3 residues: CASRLAGGFNEQFF. In DNA form, the CDR3 reads TGTGCCAGCAGACTAGCGGGAGGGTTTAATGAGCAGTTCTTC.

This clonotype was detected only a few times. This beta chain is an unintended read in a library built for alpha chains; its size means little. V gene TRBV12-3 or TRBV12-4 combines with J gene TRBJ2-1, with D uncertain. V was clipped by 1 base and J by 3 bases, with 4 bases between them. There are 13 residues in the CDR3. This CDR3 reads CASSLGVYNEQFF. The CDR3 bases are TGTGCCAGCAGTTTAGGAGTCTACAATGAGCAGTTCTTC.

This clonotype was observed many times. This beta chain is a stray sequence in a library constructed for alpha chains; its clone size is not meaningful. This CDR3 is CASTGPGQTQFF. The CDR3 nucleotides read TGTGCCAGCACCGGACCGGGACAGACCCAGTTCTTC. V gene TRBV7-2 combines with J gene TRBJ2-1; 7 bases are a match to TRBD1. Germline assignment: CDR1 SGHTA and CDR2 FQGNSA. This CDR3 has 12 residues. Unmatched junction bases numbered 10, after V lost 7 bases and J lost 13 bases.

About this clonotype itself: A library made for alpha chains picked up this beta chain off target, so its size means little. The rearrangement joins TRBV20-1 to TRBJ2-7, with D perhaps matching TRBD2 (5 bases). V lost 3 bases to trimming and J lost 6 bases, with 15 bases between them. The CDR3 runs to 13 residues. Germline V gene data show CDR1 as DFQATT and CDR2 as SNEGSKA (reference sequence). CDR3 sequence: CSASPGLLGEQYF. The CDR3 region has the DNA TGCAGTGCTAGCCCTGGACTCCTCGGCGAGCAGTACTTC.

Judged by abundance, this clonotype is medium-sized. This beta chain was picked up by a library intended for alpha chains and is off target, so its count carries little meaning. The rearrangement uses TRBV20-1 and TRBJ2-7; D not resolved. The length of the CDR3 is 10 residues. The V gene's germline CDR1 is DFQATT and CDR2 SNEGSKA (reference sequence). Here the CDR3 reads CWAAPYEQYF. CDR3 DNA: TGCTGGGCGGCTCCATACGAGCAGTACTTC.

As regards this clonotype: Because the library targeted alpha chains, this beta chain is an off-target read whose size means little. The J gene is TRBJ2-3, the V gene TRBV19; 12 positions match TRBD2. CDR1 and CDR2 from the germline V gene are LNHDA and SQIVND (reference sequence). CDR3 size: 15 residues. J gave up 4 bases and V 6 bases, and 5 bases lay outside the gene matches. CDR3 in amino acids: CASRSTSGGPDTQYF. Written as DNA, the CDR3 is TGTGCCAGTAGATCGACTAGCGGGGGCCCAGATACGCAGTATTTT.

This clonotype turned up a few times. This beta chain is a stray sequence in a library constructed for alpha chains; its clone size is not meaningful. The J gene is TRBJ2-1, the V gene TRBV6-4, with D tentatively TRBD1 or TRBD2 (5 bases each). Trimming stripped 5 bases from V and 0 bases from J, with 11 bases between. The CDR3 covers 15 residues. Germline V gene lookup returns CDR1 MRHNA and CDR2 SNTAGT. CDR3: CASSLEGSSYNEQFF. The CDR3 DNA reads TGTGCCAGCAGTCTTGAGGGGAGCTCCTACAATGAGCAGTTCTTC.

This clonotype was recorded at least ten times. Within a library made for alpha chains, this beta chain is off target, and its count is uninformative. The rearrangement links TRBV4-2 to TRBJ2-1; 7 nucleotides line up with TRBD1. The CDR3 runs to 16 residues. Germline trimming cut 4 bases from V and 9 bases from J; bases unmatched to any gene: 15. Germline V lookup: CDR1 LGHNA, CDR2 YNFKEQ. The CDR3 DNA reads as TGTGCCAGCAGCCGTGAACCGGGACAGAGTGAAGGTGAGCAGTTCTTC. Protein: CASSREPGQSEGEQFF.

At least ten counts were recorded for this clonotype. The library was built for alpha chains, so this beta chain is an off-target read and its size means little. The chain carries TRBV2 and TRBJ2-1; 11 bases are shared with TRBD2. The CDR3 has 16 residues. The V gene end was trimmed by 6 bases and the J gene end by 1 base; junction bases not matched to a gene: 5. Germline values: CDR1 SNHLY, CDR2 FYNNEI. The DNA of the CDR3 is TGTGCCAGCAGCTTTCTAGCGGGGGGTTCCTACAATGAGCAGTTCTTC. It specifies CASSFLAGGSYNEQFF.

As concerns this clonotype: This beta chain appears as a stray read in a library generated for alpha chains; its size is not informative. This chain's CDR3 is CASSLVPDPNYGYTF. The CDR3 DNA is TGCGCCAGCAGCTTGGTCCCAGACCCTAACTATGGCTACACCTTC. The chain links TRBV5-1 to TRBJ1-2; D remains unclear. Germline lookup yields CDR1 SGHRS and CDR2 YFSETQ. The CDR3 covers 15 residues. Trimming took 0 bases from V and 0 from J, leaving 9 bases between them.

This clonotype has a handful of counts. This may arise from a read error, as a much more abundant clone is one base away. This beta chain appears as a stray read in a library generated for alpha chains; its size is not informative. J is TRBJ2-7 and V is TRBV7-2; D not certain. The germline gives CDR1 SGHTA, CDR2 FQGNSA. The CDR3 is 13 amino acids. CDR3 bases: TGTGTCAGCAGCTCGACGATCTTCCTAGAGCAGTACTTC. Protein sequence: CVSSSTIFLEQYF.

This clonotype was seen ten or more times. The library was built for alpha chains, so this beta chain is an off-target read and its size means little. The rearrangement links TRBV29-1 to TRBJ2-3; perhaps TRBD1 as D (6 bases). The V end was cut by 2 bases, the J end by 2 bases, with 8 bases between. The CDR3 contains 13 residues. The germline V gene has CDR1 SQVTM and CDR2 ANQGSEA. CDR3: CSVERDNTDTQYF. In nucleotides, the CDR3 is TGCAGCGTTGAAAGGGACAACACAGATACGCAGTATTTT.

This clonotype was picked up a small number of times. This beta chain slipped into a library made for alpha chains as a stray read, so its size is not meaningful. The V and J genes are TRBV5-1 and TRBJ2-1, with 10 bases identical to TRBD2. The V and J ends lost 3 bases and 3 bases, in that order; junction bases with no gene match: 3. Germline V gives CDR1 SGHRS, CDR2 YFSETQ. The CDR3 consists of 15 residues. This chain's CDR3 is CASSSGTSDYNEQFF. The CDR3 DNA is TGCGCCAGCAGCTCCGGGACTAGCGACTACAATGAGCAGTTCTTC.

This clonotype was observed many times. In a library made to pick up alpha chains, this beta chain is a stray read with a size that means little. The chain is built from TRBV5-1 and TRBJ1-1; D not resolved. CDR3 size: 11 residues. Looked up from germline, CDR1 is SGHRS and CDR2 is YFSETQ. Trimming took 5 bases from V and 1 from J, leaving 3 bases between them. CDR3: CASSGNTEAFF. The DNA of the CDR3 is TGCGCCAGCAGTGGGAACACTGAAGCTTTCTTT.

By share of the sample, this clonotype is medium-sized (0.01 to 0.1%). Because this beta chain is a stray read in a library intended to capture alpha chains, its abundance should not be given much weight. The V and J genes are TRBV11-2 and TRBJ2-1; tentative D call: TRBD1 (6 bases). The CDR3 spans 13 residues. Per germline, CDR1 SGHAT and CDR2 FQNNGV. Trimming removed 3 bases at V and 6 bases at J, with 9 bases between. This CDR3 reads CASSFIGGNEQFF. CDR3 nucleotides: TGTGCCAGCAGCTTCATAGGGGGCAATGAGCAGTTCTTC.